These 4 T cell receptor beta chains came from one sample sequenced in a study of CD8+ T cells in alopecia areata. RNA was isolated and reverse transcribed to cDNA, the sequencing template. Assay: immunoSEQ multiplex PCR; the TCRdb copy retains only in-frame clones and omits some. The sample lists fewer than 200,000 clones, approximately 70% occurring once. This specimen was CD8+ T cells sorted from blood, taken at week 0. The receptors here all came from a human donor with alopecia areata.

The J gene is TRBJ2-7, the V gene TRBV2; perhaps TRBD2 as D (5 bases). The germline V gene encodes CDR1 SNHLY and CDR2 FYNNEI. The CDR3 runs to 21 residues. Trimming shortened V by 0 bases and J by 2 bases, and 29 bases separated the two germline ends. The CDR3 sequence is CASSEARNGLPAGREPYEQYF. The CDR3 DNA reads as TGTGCCAGCAGTGAAGCGCGCAATGGGCTCCCGGCGGGCAGAGAACCCTACGAGCAGTACTTC.

V is TRBV2 and J is TRBJ2-5, with D possibly being TRBD1 (6 bases). This CDR3 spans 13 amino acids. V lost 9 bases to trimming and J lost 5 bases, with 16 bases between them. CDR1 is SNHLY and CDR2 is FYNNEI in the germline V gene. In DNA form, the CDR3 reads TGTGCCAGGAAGGGGGATCAGGGGGAGACCCAGTACTTC. This gives the protein CARKGDQGETQYF.

This clone was recorded a few times. V and J are TRBV11-1 and TRBJ2-4; 8 nucleotides agree with TRBD1. The germline gives CDR1 SGHAT, CDR2 FQDESV (reference sequence). CDR3 length equals 14 residues. Germline trimming cut 5 bases from V and 3 bases from J; bases unmatched to any gene: 3. The DNA for the CDR3 is TGTGCCAGCAGCCCGGACAGGGTCAAAAACATTCAGTACTTC. Amino acid sequence: CASSPDRVKNIQYF.

The chain combines TRBV2 with TRBJ2-4; D not certain. The ends were cut back, 5 bases at V and 0 bases at J, with 17 bases in the middle. From germline, CDR1 is SNHLY and CDR2 FYNNEI. The CDR3 has 17 residues. The CDR3 spells CASSRPTAREAKNIQYF. DNA for the CDR3: TGTGCCAGCAGTCGACCTACGGCCCGTGAAGCCAAAAACATTCAGTACTTC.